What follows are 3 T cell receptor beta chains derived from one specimen sequenced in a study of spatial heterogeneity in lung cancer. TCRdb processed the 5' RACE reads anew with MiXCR; each CDR3 protein has one entry. This sample has 2,000 to 2,500 distinct CDR3 sequences; roughly 8.7% occur once, and the top ten carry roughly a fifth. Sample time point: sample taken at primary tumor resection. The sequencing used normal lung tissue next to the tumor, collected at surgery. The origin of the receptors is a female donor with early-stage non-small cell lung cancer.

Judged by abundance, this clonotype is large. The chain links TRBV5-1 to TRBJ2-1, with 7 positions matching TRBD2. The CDR3 contains 13 residues. V lost 5 bases, J lost 3 bases, and 2 bases stayed unmatched. CDR1 is SGHRS, CDR2 YFSETQ, per germline. CDR3 in DNA: TGCGCCAGCAGACCGGGAGGCTACAATGAGCAGTTCTTC. Amino acid sequence: CASRPGGYNEQFF.

This clonotype showed up just a few times. The CDR3 reads CASSWGQVETQYF. The CDR3 coding sequence is TGTGCCAGCAGCTGGGGACAGGTTGAGACCCAGTACTTC. The rearrangement joins TRBV6-5 to TRBJ2-5, with 8 bases aligning to TRBD1. Germline loops: CDR1 MNHEY, CDR2 SVGAGI. J lost 5 bases, V lost 6 bases, and 5 bases had no gene match. The CDR3 consists of 13 residues.

This clonotype is medium-sized. The chain joins TRBV6-1 to TRBJ2-7; D is unresolved. V lost 6 bases and J lost 5, with 14 bases in between. CDR3 size: 13 residues. From germline, CDR1 is MNHNS and CDR2 SASEGT. The CDR3 here is CASSPSESHEQYF. CDR3 DNA: TGTGCCAGCAGCCCCAGTGAGAGTCACGAGCAGTACTTC.